The 5 T cell receptor beta chains reported below all come from one sample, sequenced in a study of blood T cell repertoires in COVID-19. Using immunoSEQ multiplex PCR, the repertoire was profiled, and TCRdb retains in-frame clones only, with some absent. The data contain roughly 240,000 clones, about 83% of them singletons. The material sequenced was PBMCs or T cells enriched from blood (not recorded which). The receptors here all came from a woman in her 40s who had been exposed to COVID-19.

This chain joins TRBV28 and TRBJ2-2; 8 nucleotides line up with TRBD1. V lost 8 bases to trimming and J lost 4 bases; unmatched junction nucleotides: 9. Germline lookup yields CDR1 MDHEN and CDR2 SYDVKM. This CDR3 spans 15 amino acids. CDR3 sequence reads: CASLFRTGSTGELFF. The CDR3 DNA follows: TGTGCCAGCCTTTTTCGGACAGGGAGCACCGGGGAGCTGTTTTTT.

V usage is TRBV19 and J usage is TRBJ2-2; TRBD1 matches 8 bases. The junction had 11 bases not matched to a gene; V was cut back by 11 bases and J by 3 bases. The germline V gene has CDR1 LNHDA and CDR2 SQIVND (reference sequence). The CDR3 is made up of 15 amino acids. The CDR3 loop is CAVQRQGLDTGELFF. DNA for the CDR3: TGTGCCGTACAGCGACAGGGGCTAGACACCGGGGAGCTGTTTTTT.

V gene TRBV4-3 combines with J gene TRBJ1-1; D is undetermined. The CDR3 is 14 residues long. Germline loops: CDR1 LGHNA, CDR2 YSLEER. The V end was cut by 5 bases, the J end by 6 bases, with 16 bases between. CDR3 DNA: TGCGCCAGCAGCGTAGGGAGGGCGGTCGCTGAAGCTTTCTTT. This gives the protein CASSVGRAVAEAFF.

The CDR3 nucleotides read TGTGCCAGCAGTTTTCAAACAGGTTCGACTGAAGCTTTCTTT. It codes for CASSFQTGSTEAFF. The chain recombines TRBV27 with TRBJ1-1; possible D gene TRBD1, 5 bases. The CDR3 is 14 residues long. The V end lost 3 bases, the J end lost 5 bases, and 13 bases lay between the germline ends. Germline values: CDR1 MNHEY, CDR2 SMNVEV (reference sequence).

The V gene is TRBV28, the J gene TRBJ1-2; 8 bases are shared with TRBD1. V shed 1 base, J shed 7 bases, and the junction held 11 bases outside the gene matches. There are 16 residues in the CDR3. CDR1 and CDR2 from the germline V gene are MDHEN and SYDVKM. The CDR3 here is CASSLSAGGAGTGYTF. CDR3 sequence (DNA): TGTGCCAGCAGTTTATCGGCAGGGGGCGCGGGGACTGGCTACACCTTC.